Presented here are 9 T cell receptor beta chains from one specimen sequenced in a study of memory CD4+ T cells and cytomegalovirus serostatus. The sort gate was single viable CD3+CD4+CD8-CD45RO+ cells for memory CD4+ T cells. Measured with immunoSEQ multiplex PCR; TCRdb has only the in-frame clones, and not every one. The table has tens of thousands of clones, about 78% seen once. Sequenced: memory CD4+ T cells from blood. The receptors originated from an adult in good health and CMV-seronegative.

A word on this clone: This same CDR3 is encoded by further DNA sequences in the sample. The chain joins TRBV7-2 to TRBJ2-5; D uncertain. Trimming left V 1 base short and J 5 bases short, with 5 bases between. The CDR3 length is 12 residues. Germline V gives CDR1 SGHTA, CDR2 FQGNSA. CDR3 region: CASSLVAETQYF. CDR3 coding DNA: TGTGCCAGCAGCTTAGTGGCGGAGACCCAGTACTTC.

This clone was detected only a few times. The chain joins TRBV4-1 to TRBJ1-1, with D possibly being TRBD1 (5 bases). Germline lookup yields CDR1 MGHRA and CDR2 YSYEKL. Trimming stripped 1 base from V and 10 bases from J, with 10 bases between. The CDR3 contains 12 residues. This CDR3 reads CASSQAGGRAFF. In DNA form, the CDR3 reads TGCGCCAGCAGCCAAGCCGGGGGTCGAGCTTTCTTT.

V and J are TRBV2 and TRBJ2-1, with a weak D call TRBD1 (8 bases). This CDR3 comprises 15 residues. Per the germline V gene, CDR1 is SNHLY and CDR2 is FYNNEI. Trimming pared 1 base from V and 7 bases from J, leaving 14 bases between. The CDR3 bases are TGTGCCAGCAGTGAAGACAGGGGGGGGAGAAATGAGCAGTTCTTC. It is translated as CASSEDRGGRNEQFF.

This clone has a single count. The V and J genes are TRBV29-1 and TRBJ1-1; tentatively, D is TRBD1 (5 bases). CDR3 length: 15 amino acids. V shed 3 bases and J shed 1 base, with 15 bases lying between them. Germline V gene sequence: CDR1 SQVTM, CDR2 ANQGSEA. The CDR3 nucleotides are TGCAGCGTTGACCCGGGCGGGGGGTGGAACACTGAAGCTTTCTTT. Its protein product is CSVDPGGGWNTEAFF.

V usage is TRBV14 and J usage is TRBJ1-2, with unresolved D. Germline V gives CDR1 SGHDN, CDR2 FVKESK. The CDR3 covers 14 residues. Trimming removed 1 base at V and 4 bases at J, with 10 bases between. CDR3 in amino acids: CASSQADGSYGYTF. CDR3 bases: TGTGCCAGCAGCCAAGCAGACGGAAGCTATGGCTACACCTTC.

The chain is built from TRBV7-9 and TRBJ1-1, with 9 bases lining up with TRBD1. In germline, CDR1 is SEHNR, CDR2 FQNEAQ (reference sequence). This CDR3 region has 13 residues. Trimming cost V 4 bases and J 12 bases; bases outside gene matches: 9. This chain's CDR3 is CASSSPGQGATFF. CDR3 coding DNA: TGTGCCAGCAGCTCACCGGGACAGGGAGCCACTTTCTTT.

This CDR3 is CASRETGTAEAFF. CDR3 coding DNA: TGTGCCAGCAGGGAAACCGGGACAGCCGAAGCTTTCTTT. The gene calls are TRBV6-4 and TRBJ1-1, with TRBD1 matching 7 bases. Losses at the gene ends were 6 bases for V and 8 bases for J; bases not matched to a gene: 9. This CDR3 spans 13 amino acids. Germline CDR1 is MRHNA and CDR2 is SNTAGT.

This rearrangement joins TRBV4-2 to TRBJ2-1, with 8 bases fitting TRBD2. Germline CDR1 LGHNA, CDR2 YNFKEQ. Trimming at V came to 1 base and at J to 4 bases, leaving 6 bases not matched to a gene. This CDR3 comprises 16 residues. Written as DNA, the CDR3 is TGTGCCAGCAGCCAAGCGGGGGGGGGCCTTTACAATGAGCAGTTCTTC. As protein: CASSQAGGGLYNEQFF.

There are a few counts of this clone. The chain has TRBV12-5 and TRBJ1-1; 7 bases line up with TRBD1. The V and J ends lost 7 bases and 5 bases, in that order; junction bases with no gene match: 4. The CDR3 runs to 12 residues. Germline loops: CDR1 LGHNT, CDR2 FRNRAP. This chain's CDR3 is CASAMTGTEAFF. In nucleotides, the CDR3 is TGTGCTAGTGCCATGACAGGGACTGAAGCTTTCTTT.